This is a list of T cell receptor beta chains from one sample in a study of blood T cell repertoires in COVID-19. The assay was immunoSEQ multiplex PCR, and TCRdb's table has in-frame clones only and misses some. The table records about half a million clones, less than 90% of them present only once. Sequenced: PBMCs or T cells enriched from blood (not recorded which). Every receptor here comes from a woman aged 60-70 years who had recovered from COVID-19. Each CDR3 is given with its conserved first and last residue. Each record gives: V gene, clone size, J gene, D gene, CDR3 protein, CDR3 DNA. A D gene is named only where the DNA matches it firmly. Clone size is shown for a subset of rows, as once, few, many or a class of expanded clone.

V: TRBV6-5; size: -; J: TRBJ1-2; D: -; CDR3: CASSRGGDYGYTF; DNA: TGTGCCAGCAGTCGTGGCGGAGACTATGGCTACACCTTC
V: TRBV29-1; size: -; J: TRBJ1-5; D: -; CDR3: CSVVEGASSNQPQHF; DNA: TGCAGCGTTGTTGAAGGGGCCTCTAGCAATCAGCCCCAGCATTTT
V: TRBV24-1; size: -; J: TRBJ1-1; D: -; CDR3: CATSDSRGTGTEAFF; DNA: TGTGCCACCAGTGACAGTCGCGGGACGGGCACTGAAGCTTTCTTT
V: TRBV6-5; size: -; J: TRBJ1-4; D: -; CDR3: CASSFTGNEKLFF; DNA: TGTGCCAGCAGTTTTACAGGAAATGAAAAACTGTTTTTT
V: TRBV28; size: -; J: TRBJ2-3; D: -; CDR3: CASSLSPVQDTQYF; DNA: TGTGCCAGCAGTTTATCCCCCGTACAGGATACGCAGTATTTT
V: TRBV4-1; size: -; J: TRBJ1-1; D: -; CDR3: CASSPRRGRTEAFF; DNA: TGCGCCAGCAGCCCCAGACGAGGGCGAACTGAAGCTTTCTTT
V: TRBV27; size: -; J: TRBJ2-2; D: -; CDR3: CASREAAGELFF; DNA: TGTGCCAGCAGAGAGGCGGCCGGGGAGCTGTTTTTT
V: TRBV15; size: -; J: TRBJ2-2; D: TRBD2; CDR3: CATSRAGGDTGELFF; DNA: TGTGCCACCAGCAGGGCCGGGGGGGACACCGGGGAGCTGTTTTTT
V: TRBV19; size: -; J: TRBJ2-6; D: TRBD1; CDR3: CASSGQGAGANVLTF; DNA: TGTGCCAGTAGTGGACAGGGGGCGGGGGCCAACGTCCTGACTTTC
V: TRBV12-3/TRBV12-4; size: few; J: TRBJ1-1; D: -; CDR3: CASSNGGDTEAFF; DNA: TGTGCCAGCAGTAACGGGGGGGACACTGAAGCTTTCTTT
V: TRBV6-5; size: -; J: TRBJ1-1; D: -; CDR3: CASTPRGVGTEAFF; DNA: TGTGCCAGCACCCCTCGGGGAGTCGGGACTGAAGCTTTCTTT
V: TRBV4-2; size: once; J: TRBJ2-7; D: TRBD2; CDR3: CASSQDKASGGTPYEQYF; DNA: TGTGCCAGCAGCCAAGATAAGGCTAGCGGGGGGACTCCCTACGAGCAGTACTTC
V: TRBV2; size: -; J: TRBJ1-4; D: -; CDR3: CASSDRRLNEKLFF; DNA: TGTGCCAGCAGTGACCGGAGACTGAACGAAAAACTGTTTTTT
V: TRBV10-2; size: -; J: TRBJ1-4; D: TRBD1; CDR3: CASSDRGRVVSTNEKLFF; DNA: TGCGCCAGCAGTGATAGGGGGCGCGTGGTCTCAACTAATGAAAAACTGTTTTTT
V: TRBV2; size: -; J: TRBJ2-3; D: TRBD2; CDR3: CATTGLAGGRDTQYF; DNA: TGTGCCACCACTGGGTTAGCGGGGGGGCGAGATACGCAGTATTTT
V: TRBV19; size: -; J: TRBJ1-2; D: -; CDR3: CASSIDPYQNYGYTF; DNA: TGTGCCAGTAGTATAGATCCATATCAGAACTATGGCTACACCTTC
V: TRBV5-5; size: -; J: TRBJ2-3; D: TRBD2; CDR3: CASSSGLAGGVDTQYF; DNA: TGTGCCAGCAGCTCGGGACTAGCGGGGGGTGTAGATACGCAGTATTTT
V: TRBV12-3/TRBV12-4; size: -; J: TRBJ2-2; D: -; CDR3: CASSPSTGELFF; DNA: TGTGCCAGCAGTCCTAGCACCGGGGAGCTGTTTTTT
V: TRBV6-1; size: -; J: TRBJ2-2; D: -; CDR3: CASTKWGANTGELFF; DNA: TGTGCCAGCACTAAATGGGGGGCGAACACCGGGGAGCTGTTTTTT
V: TRBV5-1; size: -; J: TRBJ2-6; D: -; CDR3: CASGPFSGANVLTF; DNA: TGCGCCAGCGGCCCCTTTTCTGGGGCCAACGTCCTGACTTTC
V: TRBV15; size: -; J: TRBJ2-5; D: TRBD1; CDR3: CATSSFTQGQETQYF; DNA: TGTGCCACCAGCAGCTTTACACAGGGGCAAGAGACCCAGTACTTC
V: TRBV9; size: -; J: TRBJ1-1; D: -; CDR3: CASSAFWRGTEAFF; DNA: TGTGCCAGCAGCGCCTTTTGGAGGGGCACTGAAGCTTTCTTT
V: TRBV10-3; size: -; J: TRBJ1-2; D: -; CDR3: CAIMSGSNYGYTF; DNA: TGTGCCATCATGTCAGGGTCCAACTATGGCTACACCTTC
V: TRBV4-1; size: -; J: TRBJ2-3; D: TRBD2; CDR3: CASSQTRGGRTDTQYF; DNA: TGCGCCAGCAGCCAAACGCGGGGGGGCAGGACAGATACGCAGTATTTT
V: TRBV4-1; size: -; J: TRBJ1-1; D: -; CDR3: CASSPTGTANTEAFF; DNA: TGCGCCAGTAGTCCTACAGGGACCGCGAACACTGAAGCTTTCTTT
V: TRBV2; size: -; J: TRBJ1-4; D: -; CDR3: CASRLTGATNEKLFF; DNA: TGTGCCAGCAGGTTGACCGGAGCAACTAATGAAAAACTGTTTTTT
V: TRBV27; size: -; J: TRBJ1-4; D: TRBD1; CDR3: CASSPGQASNEKLFF; DNA: TGTGCCAGCAGTCCTGGACAGGCCTCTAATGAAAAACTGTTTTTT
V: TRBV27; size: -; J: TRBJ1-2; D: TRBD1; CDR3: CASSYRGTGEAYGYTF; DNA: TGTGCCAGCAGTTATCGAGGGACAGGGGAGGCCTATGGCTACACCTTC
V: TRBV13; size: -; J: TRBJ2-3; D: TRBD2; CDR3: CASSLQRGARDTQYF; DNA: TGTGCCAGCAGCTTACAGCGGGGGGCCCGTGATACGCAGTATTTT
V: TRBV6-6; size: -; J: TRBJ1-4; D: TRBD1; CDR3: CASSPGDRGEKLFF; DNA: TGTGCCAGCAGCCCCGGGGACAGGGGGGAAAAACTGTTTTTT
V: TRBV4-1; size: -; J: TRBJ1-1; D: -; CDR3: CASSQEWAGFMTEAFF; DNA: TGCGCCAGCAGCCAAGAATGGGCAGGGTTTATGACTGAAGCTTTCTTT
V: TRBV10-3; size: once; J: TRBJ1-1; D: -; CDR3: CAISGTTQGTEAFF; DNA: TGTGCCATCAGTGGGACGACTCAGGGCACTGAAGCTTTCTTT
V: TRBV10-2; size: -; J: TRBJ1-1; D: TRBD1; CDR3: CATRQGAFVTEAFF; DNA: TGCGCCACCCGACAGGGGGCTTTTGTGACTGAAGCTTTCTTT
V: TRBV2; size: -; J: TRBJ1-4; D: TRBD1; CDR3: CASRGQGAEKLFF; DNA: TGTGCCAGCAGGGGACAGGGGGCGGAAAAACTGTTTTTT
V: TRBV21-1; size: -; J: TRBJ2-1; D: -; CDR3: CASTPDRFSSYNEQFF; DNA: TGTGCCAGCACTCCAGACAGGTTCAGCTCCTACAATGAGCAGTTCTTC
V: TRBV19; size: -; J: TRBJ1-2; D: TRBD1; CDR3: CASSKRTGDGYTF; DNA: TGTGCCAGTAGCAAACGGACAGGGGATGGCTACACCTTC
V: TRBV9; size: -; J: TRBJ1-1; D: -; CDR3: CASSDGTKGTEAFF; DNA: TGTGCCAGCAGCGACGGGACAAAAGGCACTGAAGCTTTCTTT
V: TRBV3-1/TRBV3-2; size: -; J: TRBJ2-2; D: TRBD1; CDR3: CASSRKTGARTGELFF; DNA: TGTGCCAGCAGCCGGAAGACAGGGGCGAGAACCGGGGAGCTGTTTTTT
V: TRBV10-3; size: -; J: TRBJ1-1; D: -; CDR3: CAISKPELNTEAFF; DNA: TGTGCCATCAGTAAACCAGAACTGAACACTGAAGCTTTCTTT
V: TRBV6-4; size: -; J: TRBJ1-2; D: -; CDR3: CASSAWGPSLGGYTF; DNA: TGTGCCAGCAGTGCTTGGGGCCCCTCTCTGGGGGGCTACACCTTC
V: TRBV28; size: -; J: TRBJ1-2; D: -; CDR3: CASSLIASYGYTF; DNA: TGTGCCAGCAGTTTGATCGCCAGCTATGGCTACACCTTC
V: TRBV24-1; size: -; J: TRBJ2-5; D: -; CDR3: CATSDSRSEGETQYF; DNA: TGTGCCACCAGTGATTCCCGATCCGAGGGAGAGACCCAGTACTTC
V: TRBV5-1; size: -; J: TRBJ2-7; D: -; CDR3: CASSLPGDYEQYF; DNA: TGCGCCAGCAGCTTGCCGGGGGACTACGAGCAGTACTTC
V: TRBV5-4; size: -; J: TRBJ1-6; D: -; CDR3: CASSSGGGRTSYNSPLHF; DNA: TGTGCCAGCAGCTCCGGGGGGGGACGGACCTCCTATAATTCACCCCTCCACTTT
V: TRBV5-1; size: -; J: TRBJ1-2; D: -; CDR3: CASSPAGGYGYTF; DNA: TGCGCCAGCAGTCCGGCCGGGGGCTATGGCTACACCTTC
V: TRBV5-1; size: -; J: TRBJ2-2; D: -; CDR3: CASSLGFGPAGTGELFF; DNA: TGCGCCAGCAGCTTGGGTTTCGGACCAGCGGGCACCGGGGAGCTGTTTTTT
V: TRBV6-5; size: once; J: TRBJ1-3; D: -; CDR3: CASSFRDSGNTIYF; DNA: TGTGCCAGCAGTTTCAGGGACTCTGGAAACACCATATATTTT
V: TRBV27; size: -; J: TRBJ1-3; D: -; CDR3: CASRPGLSGNTIYF; DNA: TGTGCCAGCAGACCTGGCCTCTCTGGAAACACCATATATTTT
V: TRBV7-2; size: -; J: TRBJ1-2; D: TRBD1; CDR3: CASSFTGTGEIYGYTF; DNA: TGTGCCAGCAGCTTCACCGGGACAGGGGAGATCTATGGCTACACCTTC
V: TRBV4-1; size: -; J: TRBJ1-4; D: -; CDR3: CASSQVGGENEKLFF; DNA: TGCGCCAGCAGCCAAGTAGGGGGGGAAAATGAAAAACTGTTTTTT
V: TRBV6-5; size: -; J: TRBJ1-1; D: TRBD1; CDR3: CASSYLGGGTEAFF; DNA: TGTGCCAGCAGTTACTTAGGGGGCGGCACTGAAGCTTTCTTT
V: TRBV3-1/TRBV3-2; size: -; J: TRBJ2-7; D: -; CDR3: CASSQGGTEQYF; DNA: TGTGCCAGCAGCCAAGGGGGCACCGAGCAGTACTTC
V: TRBV5-6; size: -; J: TRBJ2-1; D: TRBD1; CDR3: CASSLERTGPGQFF; DNA: TGTGCCAGCAGCTTGGAGAGGACAGGGCCTGGGCAGTTCTTC
V: TRBV5-4; size: once; J: TRBJ2-1; D: TRBD2; CDR3: CASSGVGLAGVNEQFF; DNA: TGTGCCAGCAGCGGCGTGGGACTAGCGGGGGTCAATGAGCAGTTCTTC
V: TRBV5-4; size: -; J: TRBJ1-1; D: -; CDR3: CASSLMTGLGTEAFF; DNA: TGTGCCAGCAGCCTGATGACAGGCCTTGGAACTGAAGCTTTCTTT
V: TRBV7-8; size: -; J: TRBJ1-2; D: TRBD1; CDR3: CASSPRQGALDDYGYTF; DNA: TGTGCCAGCAGCCCACGACAGGGGGCGCTTGATGACTATGGCTACACCTTC
V: TRBV5-1; size: -; J: TRBJ1-1; D: TRBD1; CDR3: CASSLRTGGQTEAFF; DNA: TGCGCCAGCAGTTTGAGGACAGGGGGACAGACTGAAGCTTTCTTT
V: TRBV21-1; size: -; J: TRBJ1-1; D: -; CDR3: CASSKGQGLNGTEAFF; DNA: TGTGCCAGCAGCAAAGGACAGGGGCTTAATGGTACTGAAGCTTTCTTT
V: TRBV29-1; size: -; J: TRBJ1-5; D: -; CDR3: CSVEDNSGTQHF; DNA: TGCAGCGTTGAAGATAACAGCGGGACCCAGCATTTT
V: TRBV24-1; size: -; J: TRBJ1-5; D: TRBD1; CDR3: CATSGQGASFSNQPQHF; DNA: TGTGCCACCAGTGGGCAGGGGGCCTCTTTTAGCAATCAGCCCCAGCATTTT